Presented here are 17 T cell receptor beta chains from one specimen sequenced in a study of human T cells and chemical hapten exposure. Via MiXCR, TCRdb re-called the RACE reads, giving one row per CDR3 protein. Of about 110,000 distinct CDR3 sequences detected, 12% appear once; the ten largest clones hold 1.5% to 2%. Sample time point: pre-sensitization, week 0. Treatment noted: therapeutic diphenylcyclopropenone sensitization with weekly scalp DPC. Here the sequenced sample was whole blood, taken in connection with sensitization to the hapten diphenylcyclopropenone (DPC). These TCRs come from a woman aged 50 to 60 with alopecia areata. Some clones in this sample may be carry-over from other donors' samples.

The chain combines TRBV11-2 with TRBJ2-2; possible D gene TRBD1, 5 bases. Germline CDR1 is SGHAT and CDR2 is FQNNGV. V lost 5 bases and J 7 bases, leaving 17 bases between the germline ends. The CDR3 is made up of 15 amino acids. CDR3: CASSTHLGASGELFF. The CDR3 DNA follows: TGTGCCAGCAGCACCCATTTAGGGGCAAGCGGGGAGCTGTTTTTT.

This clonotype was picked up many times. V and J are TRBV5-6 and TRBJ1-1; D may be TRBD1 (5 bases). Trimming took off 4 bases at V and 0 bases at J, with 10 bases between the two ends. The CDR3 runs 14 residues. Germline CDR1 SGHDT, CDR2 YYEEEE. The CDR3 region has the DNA TGTGCCAGCAGCCTGGGGACCATGAACACTGAAGCTTTCTTT. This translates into CASSLGTMNTEAFF. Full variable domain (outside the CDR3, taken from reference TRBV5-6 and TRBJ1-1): DAGVTQSPTHLIKTRGQQVTLRCSPKSGHDTVSWYQQALGQGPQFIFQYYEEEERQRGNFPDRFSGHQFPNYSSELNVNALLLGDSALYLCASSLGTMNTEAFFGQGTRLTVV.

CDR3 region: CASRKWRGVDSNQPQHF. CDR3 nucleotides: TGTGCCAGCCGAAAGTGGCGGGGCGTCGATAGCAATCAGCCCCAGCATTTT. J is TRBJ1-5 and V is TRBV6-5; the D gene is possibly TRBD1 (5 bases). Looked up from germline, CDR1 is MNHEY and CDR2 is SVGAGI. The ends were cut back, 8 bases at V and 0 bases at J, with 20 bases in the middle. The CDR3 runs to 17 residues.

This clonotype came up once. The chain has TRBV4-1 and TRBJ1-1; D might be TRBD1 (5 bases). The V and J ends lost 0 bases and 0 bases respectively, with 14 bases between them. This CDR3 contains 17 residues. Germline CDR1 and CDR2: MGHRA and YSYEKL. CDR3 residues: CASSQDVTGTVNTEAFF. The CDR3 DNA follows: TGCGCCAGCAGCCAAGATGTTACCGGGACGGTGAACACTGAAGCTTTCTTT.

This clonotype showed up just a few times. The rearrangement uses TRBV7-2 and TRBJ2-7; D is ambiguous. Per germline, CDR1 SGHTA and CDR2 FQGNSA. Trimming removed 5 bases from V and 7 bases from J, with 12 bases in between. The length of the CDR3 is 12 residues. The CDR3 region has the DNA TGTGCCAGCAGCCACCGTTTGCGTGAGCAGTACTTC. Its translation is CASSHRLREQYF.

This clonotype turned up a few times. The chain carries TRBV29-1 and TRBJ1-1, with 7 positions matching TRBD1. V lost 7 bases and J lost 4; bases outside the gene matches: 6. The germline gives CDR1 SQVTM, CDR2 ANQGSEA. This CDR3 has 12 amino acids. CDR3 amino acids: CSGEKGATEAFF. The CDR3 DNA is TGCAGCGGGGAAAAGGGGGCCACTGAAGCTTTCTTT.

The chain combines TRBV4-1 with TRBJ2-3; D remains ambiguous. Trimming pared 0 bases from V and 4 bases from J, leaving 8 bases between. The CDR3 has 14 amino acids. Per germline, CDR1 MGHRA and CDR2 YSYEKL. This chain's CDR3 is CASSQELSSDTQYF. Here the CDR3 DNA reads TGCGCCAGCAGCCAAGAACTAAGTTCAGATACGCAGTATTTT.

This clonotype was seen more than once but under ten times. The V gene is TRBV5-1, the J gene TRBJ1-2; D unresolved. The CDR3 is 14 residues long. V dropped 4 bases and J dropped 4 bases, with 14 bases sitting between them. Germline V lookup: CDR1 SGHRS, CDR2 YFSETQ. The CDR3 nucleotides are TGCGCCAGCAGCGACGCTGACGGATCCTATGGCTACACCTTC. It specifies CASSDADGSYGYTF.

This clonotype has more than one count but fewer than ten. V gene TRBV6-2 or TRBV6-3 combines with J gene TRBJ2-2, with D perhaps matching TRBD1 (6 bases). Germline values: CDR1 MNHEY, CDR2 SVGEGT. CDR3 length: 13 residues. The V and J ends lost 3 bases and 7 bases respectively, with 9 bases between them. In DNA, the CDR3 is TGTGCCAGCAGTTATACAGGGCTCGGGGAGCTGTTTTTT. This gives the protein CASSYTGLGELFF.

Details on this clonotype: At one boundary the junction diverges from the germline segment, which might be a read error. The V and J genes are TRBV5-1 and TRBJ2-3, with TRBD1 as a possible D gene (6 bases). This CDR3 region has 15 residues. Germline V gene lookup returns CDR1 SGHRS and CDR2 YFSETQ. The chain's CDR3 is CASRLGTSNTDTQYF. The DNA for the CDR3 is TGCGCCAGCAGGTTGGGGACATCTAACACAGATACGCAGTATTTT.

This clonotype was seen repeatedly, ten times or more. The CDR3 region has the DNA TGTGCCAGCAGCTTGGGGACTGAAGCTTTCTTT. Translated, it gives CASSLGTEAFF. This rearrangement joins TRBV7-9 to TRBJ1-1, with no clear D. This CDR3 contains 11 residues. Between the trimmed V and J ends, which lost 3 bases and 5 bases, there was a span of 4 bases. The germline V gene has CDR1 SEHNR and CDR2 FQNEAQ (reference sequence).

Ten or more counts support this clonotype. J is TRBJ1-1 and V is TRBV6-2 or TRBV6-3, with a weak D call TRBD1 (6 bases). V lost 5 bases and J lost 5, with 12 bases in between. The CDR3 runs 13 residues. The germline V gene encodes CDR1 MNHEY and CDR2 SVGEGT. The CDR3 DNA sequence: TGTGCCAGCAGTCTACAGGGAGTAACTGAAGCTTTCTTT. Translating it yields CASSLQGVTEAFF.

CDR3 in DNA: TGTGCCAGTAGTCTTGGGGATGCAGATACGCAGTATTTT. Protein product: CASSLGDADTQYF. The chain couples TRBV19 to TRBJ2-3; D not certain. CDR1 and CDR2 from the germline V gene are LNHDA and SQIVND (reference sequence). The V end lost 5 bases, the J end lost 4 bases, and 10 bases lay between the germline ends. The CDR3 loop spans 13 amino acids.

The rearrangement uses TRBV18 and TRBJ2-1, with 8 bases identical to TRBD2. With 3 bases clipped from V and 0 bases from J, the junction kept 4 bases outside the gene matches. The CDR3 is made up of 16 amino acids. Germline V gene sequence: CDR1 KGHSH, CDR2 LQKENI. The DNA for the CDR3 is TGTGCCAGCTCACCCCTGAGCGGGAGCTCCTACAATGAGCAGTTCTTC. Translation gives CASSPLSGSSYNEQFF.

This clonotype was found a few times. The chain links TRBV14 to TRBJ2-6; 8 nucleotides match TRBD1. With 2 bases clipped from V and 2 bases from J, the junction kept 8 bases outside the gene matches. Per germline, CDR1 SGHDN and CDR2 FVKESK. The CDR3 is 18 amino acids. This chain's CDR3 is CASSQIGQGEAGANVLTF. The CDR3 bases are TGTGCCAGCAGCCAAATTGGACAGGGCGAAGCTGGGGCCAACGTCCTGACTTTC. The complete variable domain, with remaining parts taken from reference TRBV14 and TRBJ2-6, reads EAGVTQFPSHSVIEKGQTVTLRCDPISGHDNLYWYRRVMGKEIKFLLHFVKESKQDESGMPNNRFLAERTGGTYSTLKVQPAELEDSGVYFCASSQIGQGEAGANVLTFGAGSRLTVL.

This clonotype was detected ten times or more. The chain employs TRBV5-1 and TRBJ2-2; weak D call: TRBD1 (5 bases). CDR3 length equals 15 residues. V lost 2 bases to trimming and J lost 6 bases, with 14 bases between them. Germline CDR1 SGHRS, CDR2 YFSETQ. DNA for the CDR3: TGCGCCAGCAGCTTACAGGACCTCGCCGCCGGGGAGCTGTTTTTT. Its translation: CASSLQDLAAGELFF.

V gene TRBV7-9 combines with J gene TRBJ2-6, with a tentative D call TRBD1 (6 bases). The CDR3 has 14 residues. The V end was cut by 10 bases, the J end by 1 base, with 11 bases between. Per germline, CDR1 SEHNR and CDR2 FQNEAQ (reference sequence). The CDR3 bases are TGTGCCAACCTAGGGGGTTCTGGGGCCAACGTCCTGACTTTC. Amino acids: CANLGGSGANVLTF.